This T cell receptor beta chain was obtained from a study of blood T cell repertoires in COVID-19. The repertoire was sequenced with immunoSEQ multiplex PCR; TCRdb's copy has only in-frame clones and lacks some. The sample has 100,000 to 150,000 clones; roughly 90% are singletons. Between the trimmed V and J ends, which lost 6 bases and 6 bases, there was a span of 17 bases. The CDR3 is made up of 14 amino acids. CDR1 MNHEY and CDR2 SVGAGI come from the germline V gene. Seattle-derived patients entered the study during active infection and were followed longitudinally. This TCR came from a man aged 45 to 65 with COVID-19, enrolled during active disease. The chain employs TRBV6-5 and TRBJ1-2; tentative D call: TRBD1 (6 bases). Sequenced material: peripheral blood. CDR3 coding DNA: TGTGCCAGCAGCATTACGGGACACGCGGATGGCTACACCTTC. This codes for CASSITGHADGYTF.